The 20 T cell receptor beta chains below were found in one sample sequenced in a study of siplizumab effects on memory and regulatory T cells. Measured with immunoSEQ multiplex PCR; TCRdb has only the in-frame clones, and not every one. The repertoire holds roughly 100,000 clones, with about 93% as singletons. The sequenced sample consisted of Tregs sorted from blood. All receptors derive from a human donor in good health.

The CDR3 DNA reads TGTGCCAGCAGCTTTCGGGACTTCGTGGGCTACACCTTC. It is translated as CASSFRDFVGYTF. V is TRBV7-2 and J is TRBJ1-2; D perhaps matches TRBD1 (5 bases). This CDR3 contains 13 residues. CDR1 and CDR2 (germline): SGHTA, FQGNSA. V was pared by 3 bases and J by 8 bases, with 13 bases between.

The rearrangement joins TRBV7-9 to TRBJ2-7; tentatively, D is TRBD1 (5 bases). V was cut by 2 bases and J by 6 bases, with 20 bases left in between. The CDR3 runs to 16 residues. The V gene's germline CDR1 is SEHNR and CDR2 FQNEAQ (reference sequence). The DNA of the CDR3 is TGTGCCAGCAGCTTATTTTCCGCGTCGGACAAGGGCGAGCAGTACTTC. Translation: CASSLFSASDKGEQYF.

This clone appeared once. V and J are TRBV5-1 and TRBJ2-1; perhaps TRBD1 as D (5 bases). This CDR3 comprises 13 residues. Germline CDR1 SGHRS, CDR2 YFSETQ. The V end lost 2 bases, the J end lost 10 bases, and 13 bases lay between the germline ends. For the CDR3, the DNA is TGCGCCAGCAGCTTCTCAGGGATGGGCGAGCAGTTCTTC. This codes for CASSFSGMGEQFF.

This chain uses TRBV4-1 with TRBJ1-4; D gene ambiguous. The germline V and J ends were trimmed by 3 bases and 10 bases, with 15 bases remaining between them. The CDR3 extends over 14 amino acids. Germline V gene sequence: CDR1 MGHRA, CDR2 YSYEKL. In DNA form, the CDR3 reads TGCGCCAGCAGCCAGTCGATACTTTTCGGAAAACTGTTTTTT. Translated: CASSQSILFGKLFF.

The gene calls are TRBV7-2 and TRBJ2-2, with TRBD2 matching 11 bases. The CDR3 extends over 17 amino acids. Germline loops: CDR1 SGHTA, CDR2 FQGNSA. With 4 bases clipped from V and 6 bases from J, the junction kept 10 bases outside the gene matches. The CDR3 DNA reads TGTGCCAGCAGCTCCCCCCTACTAGCGGGAGAGGCCGGGGAGCTGTTTTTT. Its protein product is CASSSPLLAGEAGELFF.

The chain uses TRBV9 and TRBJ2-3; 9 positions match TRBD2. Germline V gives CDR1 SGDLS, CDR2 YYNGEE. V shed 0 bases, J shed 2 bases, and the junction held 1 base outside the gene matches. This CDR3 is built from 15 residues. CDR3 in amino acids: CASSVGLADTDTQYF. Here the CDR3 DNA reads TGTGCCAGCAGCGTAGGACTAGCGGACACAGATACGCAGTATTTT.

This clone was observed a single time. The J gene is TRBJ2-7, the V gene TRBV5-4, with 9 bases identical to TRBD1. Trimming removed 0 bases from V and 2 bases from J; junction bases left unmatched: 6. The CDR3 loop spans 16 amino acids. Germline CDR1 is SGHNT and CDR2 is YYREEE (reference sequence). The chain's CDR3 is CASSLGPGQGTYEQYF. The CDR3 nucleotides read TGTGCCAGCAGCTTGGGGCCGGGACAGGGCACCTACGAGCAGTACTTC.

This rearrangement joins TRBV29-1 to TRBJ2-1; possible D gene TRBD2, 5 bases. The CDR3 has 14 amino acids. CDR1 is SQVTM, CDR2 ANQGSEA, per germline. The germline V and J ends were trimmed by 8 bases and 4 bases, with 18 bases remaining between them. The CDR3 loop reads CSFGRAEKYNEQFF. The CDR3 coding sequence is TGCAGCTTCGGCAGAGCGGAGAAATACAATGAGCAGTTCTTC.

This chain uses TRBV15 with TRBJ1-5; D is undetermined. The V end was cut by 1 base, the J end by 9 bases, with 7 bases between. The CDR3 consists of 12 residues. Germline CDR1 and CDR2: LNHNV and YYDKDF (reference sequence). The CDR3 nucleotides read TGTGCCACCAGCAGAGTGGGTTCGCCCCAGCATTTT. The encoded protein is CATSRVGSPQHF.

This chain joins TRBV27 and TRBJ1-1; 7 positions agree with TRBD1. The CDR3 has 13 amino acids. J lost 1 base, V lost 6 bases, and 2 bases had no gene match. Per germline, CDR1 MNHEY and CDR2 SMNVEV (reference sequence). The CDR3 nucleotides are TGTGCCAGCAGCCAGGGGGGGAACACTGAAGCTTTCTTT. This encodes CASSQGGNTEAFF.

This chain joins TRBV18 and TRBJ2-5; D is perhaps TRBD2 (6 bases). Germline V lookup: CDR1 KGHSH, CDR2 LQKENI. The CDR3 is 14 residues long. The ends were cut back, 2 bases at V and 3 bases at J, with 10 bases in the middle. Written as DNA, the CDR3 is TGTGCCAGCTCACCAACGGTAGCGGAAGAGACCCAGTACTTC. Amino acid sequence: CASSPTVAEETQYF.

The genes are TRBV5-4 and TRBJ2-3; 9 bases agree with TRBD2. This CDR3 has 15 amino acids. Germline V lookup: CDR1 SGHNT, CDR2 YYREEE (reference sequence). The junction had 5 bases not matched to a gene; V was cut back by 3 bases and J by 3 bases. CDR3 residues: CASSSGRGGTDTQYF. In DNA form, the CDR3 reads TGTGCCAGCAGCTCAGGGCGGGGGGGTACAGATACGCAGTATTTT.

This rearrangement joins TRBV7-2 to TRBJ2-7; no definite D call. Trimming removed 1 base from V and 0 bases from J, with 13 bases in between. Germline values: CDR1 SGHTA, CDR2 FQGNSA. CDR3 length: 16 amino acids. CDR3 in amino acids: CASSLVGWDNSYEQYF. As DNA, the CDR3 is TGTGCCAGCAGCTTAGTAGGGTGGGATAACTCCTACGAGCAGTACTTC.

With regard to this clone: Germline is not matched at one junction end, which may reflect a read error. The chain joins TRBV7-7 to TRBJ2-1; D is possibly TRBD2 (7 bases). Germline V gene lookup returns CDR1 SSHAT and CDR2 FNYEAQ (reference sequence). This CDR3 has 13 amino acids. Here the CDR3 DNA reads TGTGCTAGCAGCTTTGGCGGGGGCGGTGAGCAGTTCTTC. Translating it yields CASSFGGGGEQFF. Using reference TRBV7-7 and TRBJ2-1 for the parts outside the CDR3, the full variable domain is GAGVSQSPRYKVTKRGQDVTLRCDPISSHATLYWYQQALGQGPEFLTYFNYEAQPDKSGLPSDRFSAERPEGSISTLTIQRTEQRDSAMYRCASSFGGGGEQFFGPGTRLTVL.

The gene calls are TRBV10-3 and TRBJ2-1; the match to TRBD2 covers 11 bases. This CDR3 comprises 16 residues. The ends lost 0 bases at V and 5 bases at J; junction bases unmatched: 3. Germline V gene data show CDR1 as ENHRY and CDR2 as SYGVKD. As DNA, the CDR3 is TGTGCCATCAGTGAGTCCGGGACTAGCGGAGACAATGAGCAGTTCTTC. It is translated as CAISESGTSGDNEQFF.

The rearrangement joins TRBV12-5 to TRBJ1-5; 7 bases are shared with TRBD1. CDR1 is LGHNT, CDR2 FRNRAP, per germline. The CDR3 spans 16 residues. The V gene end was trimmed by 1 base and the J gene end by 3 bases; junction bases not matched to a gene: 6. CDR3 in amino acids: CASGLDSDRPNQPQHF. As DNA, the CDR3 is TGTGCTAGTGGTTTGGATTCGGACAGGCCCAATCAGCCCCAGCATTTT.

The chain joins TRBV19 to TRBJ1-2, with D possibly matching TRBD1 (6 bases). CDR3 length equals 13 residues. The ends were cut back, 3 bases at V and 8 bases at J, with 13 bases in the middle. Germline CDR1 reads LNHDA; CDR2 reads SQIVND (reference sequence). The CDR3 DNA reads TGTGCCAGTAGTATCAGGGGAGGATTCGGCTACACCTTC. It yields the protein CASSIRGGFGYTF. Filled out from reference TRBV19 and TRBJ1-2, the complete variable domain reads DGGITQSPKYLFRKEGQNVTLSCEQNLNHDAMYWYRQDPGQGLRLIYYSQIVNDFQKGDIAEGYSVSREKKESFPLTVTSAQKNPTAFYLCASSIRGGFGYTFGSGTRLTVV.

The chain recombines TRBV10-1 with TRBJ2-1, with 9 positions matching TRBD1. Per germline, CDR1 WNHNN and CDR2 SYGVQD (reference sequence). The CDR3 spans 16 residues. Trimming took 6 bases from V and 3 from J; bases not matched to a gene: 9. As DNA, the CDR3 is TGCGCCAGCAGCTTTAACCGGGACAGGGACTACAATGAGCAGTTCTTC. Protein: CASSFNRDRDYNEQFF.

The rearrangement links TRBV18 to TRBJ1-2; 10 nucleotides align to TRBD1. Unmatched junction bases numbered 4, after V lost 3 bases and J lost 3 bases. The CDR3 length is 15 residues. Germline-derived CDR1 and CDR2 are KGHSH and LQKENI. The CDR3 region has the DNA TGTGCCAGCTCACCGTCCGGGACAGGGGACTATGGCTACACCTTC. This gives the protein CASSPSGTGDYGYTF.

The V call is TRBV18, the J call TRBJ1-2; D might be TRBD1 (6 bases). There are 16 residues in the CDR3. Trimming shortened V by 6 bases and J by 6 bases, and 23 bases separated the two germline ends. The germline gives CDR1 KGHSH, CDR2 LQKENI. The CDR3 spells CASSRRVGTGPDGYTF. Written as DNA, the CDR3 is TGTGCCAGCTCTCGAAGGGTAGGAACAGGGCCCGATGGCTACACCTTC.